This T cell receptor (beta chain) was sequenced for a study of PD-1 blockade in classical Hodgkin lymphoma. Regarding this clone: The antigen is undetermined.

Points from the study as a whole: Possibly reflecting disease activity or prior therapy, repertoire differences have causes that remain undefined.

CDR1 and CDR2 from the germline V gene are SGDLS and YYNGEE. V was cut by 6 bases and J by 5 bases, with 20 bases left in between. The CDR3 extends over 15 amino acids. Assay: immunoSEQ multiplex PCR; the TCRdb copy retains only in-frame clones and omits some. The repertoire has under 20,000 clones, around 92% of them found once; the top ten carry 0.51%. Time point defined: newly diagnosed, previously untreated cHL patient sample. CD4+ T cells were purified from thawed PBMCs by negative selection. The rearrangement uses TRBV9 and TRBJ2-5; unclear D gene. The sample taken for sequencing was CD4+ T cells from blood. This sequence was found in a human donor with classical Hodgkin lymphoma. In DNA, the CDR3 is TGTGCCAGCACCCGTTCCCCCCGGGTTGGGGAGACCCAGTACTTC. It specifies CASTRSPRVGETQYF.